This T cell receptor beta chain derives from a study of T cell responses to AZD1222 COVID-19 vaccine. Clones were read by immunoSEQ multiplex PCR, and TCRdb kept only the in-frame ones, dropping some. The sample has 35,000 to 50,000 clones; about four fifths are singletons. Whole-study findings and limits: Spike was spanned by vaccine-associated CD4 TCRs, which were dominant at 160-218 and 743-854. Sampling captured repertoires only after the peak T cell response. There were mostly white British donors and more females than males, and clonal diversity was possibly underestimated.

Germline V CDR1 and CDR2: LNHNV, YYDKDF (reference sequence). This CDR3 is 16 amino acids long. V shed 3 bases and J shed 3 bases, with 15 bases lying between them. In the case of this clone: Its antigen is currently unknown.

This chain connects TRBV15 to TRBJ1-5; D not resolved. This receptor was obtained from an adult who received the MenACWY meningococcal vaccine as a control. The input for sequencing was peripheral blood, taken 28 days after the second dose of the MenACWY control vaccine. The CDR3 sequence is CATSSALGANNQPQHF. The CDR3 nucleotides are TGTGCCACCAGCAGCGCCTTGGGAGCAAACAATCAGCCCCAGCATTTT.